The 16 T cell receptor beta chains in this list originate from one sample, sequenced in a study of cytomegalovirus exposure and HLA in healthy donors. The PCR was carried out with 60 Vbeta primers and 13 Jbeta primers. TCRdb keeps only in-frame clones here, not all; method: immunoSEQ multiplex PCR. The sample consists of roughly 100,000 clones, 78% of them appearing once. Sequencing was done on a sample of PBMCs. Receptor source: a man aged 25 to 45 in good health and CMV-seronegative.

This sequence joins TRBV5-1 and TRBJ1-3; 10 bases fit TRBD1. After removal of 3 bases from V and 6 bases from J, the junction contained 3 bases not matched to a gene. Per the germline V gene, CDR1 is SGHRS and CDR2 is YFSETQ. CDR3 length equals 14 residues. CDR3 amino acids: CASSSGTGANTIYF. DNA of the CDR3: TGCGCCAGCAGCTCGGGGACAGGGGCAAACACCATATATTTT.

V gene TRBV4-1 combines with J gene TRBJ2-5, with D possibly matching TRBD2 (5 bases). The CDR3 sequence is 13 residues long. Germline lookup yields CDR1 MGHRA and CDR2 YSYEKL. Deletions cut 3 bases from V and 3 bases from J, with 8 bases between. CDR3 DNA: TGCGCCAGCAGCCATAGCGTCAAAGAGACCCAGTACTTC. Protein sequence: CASSHSVKETQYF.

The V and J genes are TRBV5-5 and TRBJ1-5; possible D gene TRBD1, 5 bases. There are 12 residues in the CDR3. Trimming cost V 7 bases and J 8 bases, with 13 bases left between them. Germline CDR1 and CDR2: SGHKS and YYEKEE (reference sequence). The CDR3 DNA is TGTGCCAGCTCCCGGACGGGGGAGCCCCAGCATTTT. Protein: CASSRTGEPQHF.

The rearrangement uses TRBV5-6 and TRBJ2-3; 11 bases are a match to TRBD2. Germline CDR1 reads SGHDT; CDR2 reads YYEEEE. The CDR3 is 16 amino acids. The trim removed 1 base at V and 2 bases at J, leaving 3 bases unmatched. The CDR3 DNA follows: TGTGCCAGCAGCTTGAGACTAGCGGGGTCCACAGATACGCAGTATTTT. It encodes CASSLRLAGSTDTQYF.

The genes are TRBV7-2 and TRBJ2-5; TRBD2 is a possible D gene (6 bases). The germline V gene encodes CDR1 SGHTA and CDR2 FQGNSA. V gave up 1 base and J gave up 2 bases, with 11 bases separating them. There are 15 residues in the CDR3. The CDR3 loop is CASSLVFGGQETQYF. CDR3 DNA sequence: TGTGCCAGCAGCTTAGTTTTTGGAGGGCAAGAGACCCAGTACTTC.

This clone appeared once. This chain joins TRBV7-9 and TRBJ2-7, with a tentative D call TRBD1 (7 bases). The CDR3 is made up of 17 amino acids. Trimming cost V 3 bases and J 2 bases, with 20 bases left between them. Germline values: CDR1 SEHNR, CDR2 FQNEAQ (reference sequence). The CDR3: CASSFPHGRGATYEQYF. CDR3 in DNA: TGTGCCAGCAGCTTTCCTCATGGCAGGGGGGCAACCTACGAGCAGTACTTC.

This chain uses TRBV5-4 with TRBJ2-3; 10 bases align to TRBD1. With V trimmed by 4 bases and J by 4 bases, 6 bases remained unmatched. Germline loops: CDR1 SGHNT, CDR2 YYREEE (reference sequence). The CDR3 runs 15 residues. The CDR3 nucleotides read TGTGCCAGCAGCCCTGGGACAGGGGTCCCAGATACGCAGTATTTT. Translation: CASSPGTGVPDTQYF.

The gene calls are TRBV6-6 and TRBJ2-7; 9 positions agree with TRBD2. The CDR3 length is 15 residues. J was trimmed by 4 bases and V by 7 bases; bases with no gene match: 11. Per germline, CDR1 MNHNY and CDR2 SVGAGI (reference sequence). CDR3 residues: CASNNGAGGRYEQYF. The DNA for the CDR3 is TGTGCCAGCAACAACGGGGCGGGGGGGCGGTACGAGCAGTACTTC.

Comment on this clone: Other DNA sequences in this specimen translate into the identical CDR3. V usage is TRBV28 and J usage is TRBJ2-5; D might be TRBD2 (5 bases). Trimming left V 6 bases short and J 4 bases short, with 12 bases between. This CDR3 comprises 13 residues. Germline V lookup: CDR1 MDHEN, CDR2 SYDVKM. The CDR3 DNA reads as TGTGCCAGCAGCCTTAGAGGGCTAGAGACCCAGTACTTC. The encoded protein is CASSLRGLETQYF.

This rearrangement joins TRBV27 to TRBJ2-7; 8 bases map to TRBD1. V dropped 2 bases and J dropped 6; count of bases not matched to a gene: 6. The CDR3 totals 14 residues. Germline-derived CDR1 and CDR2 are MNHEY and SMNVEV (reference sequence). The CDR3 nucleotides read TGTGCCAGCAGTTTAAAGGACAGGGTCCTCGAGCAGTACTTC. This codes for CASSLKDRVLEQYF.

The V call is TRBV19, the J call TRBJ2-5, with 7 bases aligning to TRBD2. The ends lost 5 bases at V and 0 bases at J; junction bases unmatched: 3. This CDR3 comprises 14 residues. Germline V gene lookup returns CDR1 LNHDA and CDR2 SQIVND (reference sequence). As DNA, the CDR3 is TGTGCCAGTAGTCCCGGACTAGACCAAGAGACCCAGTACTTC. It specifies CASSPGLDQETQYF.

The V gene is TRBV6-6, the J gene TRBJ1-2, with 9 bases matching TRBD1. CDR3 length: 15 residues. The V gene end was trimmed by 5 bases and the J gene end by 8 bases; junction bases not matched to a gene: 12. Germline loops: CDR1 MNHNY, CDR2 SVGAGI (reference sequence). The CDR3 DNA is TGTGCCAGCAGTCCACGGGGACAGGGATCTGGCGGCTACACCTTC. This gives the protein CASSPRGQGSGGYTF.

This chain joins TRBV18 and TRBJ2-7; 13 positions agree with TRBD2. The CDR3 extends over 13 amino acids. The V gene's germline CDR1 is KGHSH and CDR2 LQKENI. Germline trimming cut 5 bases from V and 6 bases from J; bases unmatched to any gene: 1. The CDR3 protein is CASSRTSGSEQYF. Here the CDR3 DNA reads TGTGCCAGCTCAAGGACTAGCGGGAGCGAGCAGTACTTC.

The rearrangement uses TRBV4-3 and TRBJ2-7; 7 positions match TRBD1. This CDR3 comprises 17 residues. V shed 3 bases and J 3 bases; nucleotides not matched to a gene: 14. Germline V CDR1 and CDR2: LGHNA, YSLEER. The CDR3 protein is CASSQERTKTGSYEQYF. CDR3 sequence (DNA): TGCGCCAGCAGCCAGGAACGGACCAAGACAGGGAGCTACGAGCAGTACTTC.

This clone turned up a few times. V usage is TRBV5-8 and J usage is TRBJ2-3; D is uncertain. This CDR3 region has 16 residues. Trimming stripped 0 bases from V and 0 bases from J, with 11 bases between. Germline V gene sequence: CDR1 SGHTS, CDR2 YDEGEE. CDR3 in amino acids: CASSLGTVPSTDTQYF. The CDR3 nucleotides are TGTGCCAGCAGCTTGGGAACGGTACCTAGCACAGATACGCAGTATTTT.

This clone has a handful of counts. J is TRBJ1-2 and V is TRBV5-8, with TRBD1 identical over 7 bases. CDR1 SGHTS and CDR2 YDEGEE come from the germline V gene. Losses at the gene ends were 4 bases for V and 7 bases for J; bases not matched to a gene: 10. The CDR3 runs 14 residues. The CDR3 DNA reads TGTGCCAGCAGCCCACGGGAGGGGGCTTTTGGCTACACCTTC. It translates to CASSPREGAFGYTF. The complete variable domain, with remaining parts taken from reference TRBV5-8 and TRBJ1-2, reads EAGVTQSPTHLIKTRGQQATLRCSPISGHTSVYWYQQALGLGLQFLLWYDEGEERNRGNFPPRFSGRQFPNYSSELNVNALELEDSALYLCASSPREGAFGYTFGSGTRLTVV.